This record looks at one T cell receptor (beta chain) sequence and its context. The antigen remains unidentified. The sample is drawn from a study of T-cell memory formation after mild COVID-19. TCRdb independently ran MiXCR on the 5' RACE reads; one entry per CDR3 protein. This sample carries about 350,000 distinct CDR3 sequences, approximately 13% of them seen once, and the ten largest clones take approximately 22%. Trimming pared 6 bases from V and 7 bases from J, leaving 15 bases between. Germline assignment: CDR1 MNHEY and CDR2 SVGAGI. The CDR3 totals 13 residues. Study conclusions and caveats: Later expanders leaned toward CD4+, whereas clones contracting from day 15 to 85 were balanced CD4/CD8.

The chain links TRBV6-5 to TRBJ1-2, with D possibly matching TRBD1 (6 bases). The sequenced sample consisted of PBMCs or a T cell subset sorted from them (not recorded which). The clonotype originates from a man aged 18 to 30 who had mild COVID-19 (a few samples of this study predate the infection). Cell type and time point are not known. CDR3 in amino acids: CASRDEGDAGYTF. The CDR3 DNA sequence: TGTGCCAGCAGGGACGAGGGGGACGCTGGCTACACCTTC.